These 7 T cell receptor beta chains share one sample of origin, sequenced in a study of OX40 agonist ivuxolimab in advanced cancers. TCRdb's copy holds only in-frame clones and misses some; the assay was immunoSEQ multiplex PCR. The sample includes more than 95,000 clones, 85% to 95% of them seen just once. Sequenced here: CD4+ or CD8+ T cells sorted from blood, sampled in a trial of the OX40 agonist ivuxolimab. The receptors were sampled from an adult with an advanced solid tumor such as melanoma, head and neck, liver or kidney cancer.

CDR3 DNA sequence: TGTGCCAGCGGCGGACTCTACGAGCAGTACTTC. This gives the protein CASGGLYEQYF. The chain recombines TRBV5-4 with TRBJ2-7; D perhaps matches TRBD2 (5 bases). The germline V and J ends were trimmed by 7 bases and 3 bases, with 8 bases remaining between them. This CDR3 is 11 amino acids long. Germline loops: CDR1 SGHNT, CDR2 YYREEE (reference sequence).

V usage is TRBV5-6 and J usage is TRBJ1-6; D call uncertain. There are 13 residues in the CDR3. The V end lost 5 bases, the J end lost 7 bases, and 10 bases lay between the germline ends. CDR1 and CDR2 from the germline V gene are SGHDT and YYEEEE. The chain's CDR3 is CASREDRNSPLHF. CDR3 DNA sequence: TGTGCCAGCAGGGAGGACCGGAATTCACCCCTCCACTTT. The full variable domain, in which reference TRBV5-6 and TRBJ1-6 provide the parts outside the CDR3, is DAGVTQSPTHLIKTRGQQVTLRCSPKSGHDTVSWYQQALGQGPQFIFQYYEEEERQRGNFPDRFSGHQFPNYSSELNVNALLLGDSALYLCASREDRNSPLHFGNGTRLTVT.

The V and J genes are TRBV9 and TRBJ2-5, with unresolved D. The CDR3 contains 14 residues. In germline, CDR1 is SGDLS, CDR2 YYNGEE. The ends were cut back, 0 bases at V and 7 bases at J, with 13 bases in the middle. The CDR3 region has the DNA TGTGCCAGCAGCGTAGATCAAGTCCCCGGGACCCAGTACTTC. Its protein is CASSVDQVPGTQYF.

The V call is TRBV27, the J call TRBJ1-1; D gene unclear. V lost 4 bases and J 1 base, leaving 7 bases between the germline ends. The CDR3 runs to 13 residues. Germline CDR1 and CDR2: MNHEY and SMNVEV (reference sequence). Here the CDR3 reads CASSYYRNTEAFF. The CDR3 bases are TGTGCCAGCAGTTACTACAGGAACACTGAAGCTTTCTTT.

The rearrangement joins TRBV19 to TRBJ2-7, with 7 bases lining up with TRBD1. This CDR3 contains 13 residues. V dropped 6 bases and J dropped 6; count of bases not matched to a gene: 8. Germline values: CDR1 LNHDA, CDR2 SQIVND (reference sequence). Here the CDR3 reads CASSTTGAGEQYF. The DNA for the CDR3 is TGTGCCAGTAGCACTACAGGGGCTGGCGAGCAGTACTTC.

This chain joins TRBV11-1 and TRBJ2-3, with 9 bases identical to TRBD2. The CDR3 sequence is 16 residues long. The V and J ends lost 3 bases and 4 bases, in that order; junction bases with no gene match: 8. Germline CDR1 reads SGHAT; CDR2 reads FQDESV (reference sequence). The CDR3 DNA follows: TGTGCCAGCAGCTTCTCCAGCGGGAGGATCCCAGATACGCAGTATTTT. Translated, it gives CASSFSSGRIPDTQYF.

This sequence joins TRBV6-6 and TRBJ1-5; TRBD1 is a possible D gene (6 bases). The germline V gene encodes CDR1 MNHNY and CDR2 SVGAGI (reference sequence). V lost 6 bases and J lost 1, with 13 bases in between. The CDR3 is made up of 15 amino acids. The CDR3 sequence: CASRAGGLSNQPQHF. The CDR3, as DNA: TGTGCCAGCAGGGCGGGGGGCTTAAGCAATCAGCCCCAGCATTTT.